These T cell receptor beta chains were read from a single sample in a study of radiation and T cells in renal cell carcinoma. Sequenced by immunoSEQ multiplex PCR; TCRdb stores in-frame clones only, minus some. The table records over 15,000 clones, just over 60% of them present only once. Sequencing used tumor tissue, obtained from a patient whose treatment included radiotherapy and nephrectomy. All receptors come from a woman in her 70s with renal cell carcinoma. Both conserved end residues are part of each CDR3. A D gene is named only where the DNA matches it firmly. Size is omitted from some rows. Given values are once, few, many or a class for expanded clones.

TRBJ2-7 | - | TRBV10-2 | TRBD2 | CASFGTSGTSYEQYF | TGCGCCAGCTTCGGGACTAGCGGGACATCCTACGAGCAGTACTTC
TRBJ2-2 | - | TRBV6-4 | - | CASTPSSGTSNTGELFF | TGTGCCAGCACCCCCTCATCCGGGACATCGAACACCGGGGAGCTGTTTTTT
TRBJ1-2 | - | TRBV4-3 | - | CASSHQANYGYTF | TGCGCCAGCAGCCATCAAGCTAACTATGGCTACACCTTC
TRBJ2-1 | - | TRBV5-5 | TRBD1 | CASSVQGIIANEQFF | TGTGCCAGCAGCGTACAGGGGATAATCGCCAATGAGCAGTTCTTC
TRBJ1-6 | few | TRBV28 | - | CASSVSLGGSYNSPLHF | TGTGCCAGCAGCGTATCACTAGGCGGCTCCTATAATTCACCCCTCCACTTT
TRBJ1-6 | - | TRBV10-1 | - | CASSEGQQLLSPLHF | TGCGCCAGCAGTGAGGGGCAACAGTTACTTTCACCCCTCCACTTT
TRBJ1-1 | - | TRBV6-6 | - | CASSPSAGKSTEAFF | TGTGCCAGCAGTCCCTCGGCAGGGAAGAGCACTGAAGCTTTCTTT
TRBJ1-1 | - | TRBV18 | - | CASSPRSRQGTEAFF | TGTGCCAGCTCACCACGTAGCCGGCAAGGGACTGAAGCTTTCTTT
TRBJ1-1 | - | TRBV27 | - | CASTAGRGAPTEAFF | TGTGCCAGCACCGCGGGACGGGGGGCGCCCACTGAAGCTTTCTTT
TRBJ2-1 | - | TRBV13 | - | CASSYRTEQFF | TGTGCCAGCAGCTACCGGACGGAGCAGTTCTTC
TRBJ1-4 | - | TRBV30 | - | CAWSVQAGKRHF | TGTGCCTGGAGTGTGCAAGCCGGGAAGCGCCATTTT
TRBJ2-1 | - | TRBV7-3 | TRBD2 | CASSLGGGGEQFF | TGTGCCAGCAGCTTAGGAGGCGGGGGTGAGCAGTTCTTC
TRBJ2-5 | - | TRBV25-1 | - | CASSLRTEQETQYF | TGTGCCAGCAGTCTCCGGACGGAGCAAGAGACCCAGTACTTC
TRBJ2-3 | - | TRBV7-2 | - | CASSLVKGESTDTQYF | TGTGCCAGCAGCTTAGTGAAGGGAGAAAGCACAGATACGCAGTATTTT
TRBJ2-5 | - | TRBV11-3 | - | CASSLGALRYQETQYF | TGTGCCAGCAGCTTAGGGGCCTTGAGATACCAAGAGACCCAGTACTTC
TRBJ2-3 | - | TRBV28 | TRBD2 | CASRDRGISGGAERTDTQYF | TGTGCCAGCAGGGACAGGGGAATTAGCGGGGGGGCCGAGCGCACAGATACGCAGTATTTT
TRBJ1-1 | - | TRBV2 | - | CASGKGDMNTEAFF | TGTGCCAGCGGTAAAGGGGACATGAACACTGAAGCTTTCTTT
TRBJ2-2 | - | TRBV2 | - | CASSGSGFTGELFF | TGTGCCAGCAGCGGATCAGGGTTTACCGGGGAGCTATTTTTT